The 18 T cell receptor beta chains reported below all come from one sample, sequenced in a study of cytomegalovirus exposure and HLA in healthy donors. The PCR contained 60 Vbeta and 13 Jbeta primers. TCRdb keeps only in-frame clones here, not all; method: immunoSEQ multiplex PCR. The table lists roughly 230,000 clones, around nine tenths of them singletons. The sequenced material came from PBMCs. Receptors originate from a girl aged 2 to 10 in good health and CMV-seronegative.

The V call is TRBV4-1, the J call TRBJ1-3; no clear D. The CDR3 extends over 15 amino acids. Trimming left V 2 bases short and J 0 bases short, with 8 bases between. Germline V CDR1 and CDR2: MGHRA, YSYEKL. In DNA form, the CDR3 reads TGCGCCAGCAGCCAACGCATCTACTCTGGAAACACCATATATTTT. Encoded protein: CASSQRIYSGNTIYF.

Note on this clone: Distinct nucleotide sequences in the sample also encode this CDR3. CDR3 protein: CASSLTGSYEQYF. As DNA, the CDR3 is TGTGCCAGCAGTCTGACAGGGTCCTACGAGCAGTACTTC. This chain links TRBV27 with TRBJ2-7; 7 bases agree with TRBD1. After removal of 5 bases from V and 1 base from J, the junction contained 2 bases not matched to a gene. Germline V CDR1 and CDR2: MNHEY, SMNVEV (reference sequence). The CDR3 length is 13 residues.

The genes are TRBV7-2 and TRBJ2-7; 10 bases align to TRBD1. The junction had 8 bases not matched to a gene; V was cut back by 2 bases and J by 7 bases. In germline, CDR1 is SGHTA, CDR2 FQGNSA. The CDR3 contains 15 residues. CDR3 in DNA: TGTGCCAGCAGCTTATCCGGACAGGGGGTTAAAGAGCAGTACTTC. Its translation is CASSLSGQGVKEQYF.

The chain links TRBV6-5 to TRBJ1-1, with D possibly being TRBD1 (5 bases). This CDR3 is built from 13 residues. Germline CDR1 and CDR2: MNHEY and SVGAGI. The V and J ends lost 6 bases and 1 base respectively, with 9 bases between them. The CDR3 here is CASRPGQNTEAFF. DNA of the CDR3: TGTGCCAGCAGACCAGGACAGAACACTGAAGCTTTCTTT.

The CDR3 sequence: CASSAPTITDTQYF. CDR3 coding DNA: TGTGCCAGCAGCGCCCCTACGATCACAGATACGCAGTATTTT. This rearrangement joins TRBV9 to TRBJ2-3; D unclear. CDR3 size: 14 residues. Germline CDR1 is SGDLS and CDR2 is YYNGEE. The V gene lost 3 bases and the J gene lost 2 bases, with 10 bases spanning the gap. Looking up the rest from reference TRBV9 and TRBJ2-3 gives the full variable domain: DSGVTQTPKHLITATGQRVTLRCSPRSGDLSVYWYQQSLDQGLQFLIQYYNGEERAKGNILERFSAQQFPDLHSELNLSSLELGDSALYFCASSAPTITDTQYFGPGTRLTVL.

V is TRBV7-2 and J is TRBJ2-3, with TRBD2 identical over 10 bases. V lost 2 bases to trimming and J lost 5 bases; unmatched junction nucleotides: 1. The CDR3 sequence is 14 residues long. Germline CDR1 SGHTA, CDR2 FQGNSA. The CDR3 nucleotides read TGTGCCAGCAGCTTAAGCGGGAGGGTAGATACGCAGTATTTT. Its translation: CASSLSGRVDTQYF.

This clone was recorded only once. V usage is TRBV30 and J usage is TRBJ1-2, with D possibly matching TRBD1 (6 bases). Germline lookup yields CDR1 GTSNPN and CDR2 SVGIG (reference sequence). Trimming left V 8 bases short and J 2 bases short, with 9 bases between. The length of the CDR3 is 11 residues. The CDR3 coding sequence is TGTGCCCAGGGACACAACTATGGCTACACCTTC. It is translated as CAQGHNYGYTF.

The chain joins TRBV27 to TRBJ2-1; 9 bases are shared with TRBD2. The germline V gene encodes CDR1 MNHEY and CDR2 SMNVEV (reference sequence). There are 15 residues in the CDR3. V dropped 2 bases and J dropped 7; count of bases not matched to a gene: 6. CDR3 nucleotides: TGTGCCAGCAGTTTAGCGCGGGAGGGCATTAATGAGCAGTTCTTC. This codes for CASSLAREGINEQFF.

The CDR3 DNA sequence: TGTGCCAGCAGTTCCGGTAATAATGAAAAACTGTTTTTT. Its translation: CASSSGNNEKLFF. The chain recombines TRBV27 with TRBJ1-4, with no clear D. The CDR3 totals 13 residues. Germline values: CDR1 MNHEY, CDR2 SMNVEV (reference sequence). The V end lost 4 bases, the J end lost 4 bases, and 7 bases lay between the germline ends.

This clone showed up just once. This chain joins TRBV30 and TRBJ2-1; 7 bases agree with TRBD2. This CDR3 spans 14 amino acids. The V gene end was trimmed by 1 base and the J gene end by 10 bases; junction bases not matched to a gene: 10. From germline, CDR1 is GTSNPN and CDR2 SVGIG (reference sequence). The CDR3 coding sequence is TGTGCCTGGAGTGCAGGACTAGGCGTGAACGAGCAGTTCTTC. It encodes CAWSAGLGVNEQFF.

The chain links TRBV7-2 to TRBJ2-7; no clear D. CDR3 size: 12 residues. The germline CDR1 and CDR2 sequences are SGHTA and FQGNSA. V was pared by 1 base and J by 7 bases, with 8 bases between. CDR3 DNA sequence: TGTGCCAGCAGCTTAGGGTTCCTAGAGCAGTACTTC. Its translation: CASSLGFLEQYF. The full variable domain, in which reference TRBV7-2 and TRBJ2-7 provide the parts outside the CDR3, is GAGVSQSPSNKVTEKGKDVELRCDPISGHTALYWYRQSLGQGLEFLIYFQGNSAPDKSGLPSDRFSAERTGGSVSTLTIQRTQQEDSAVYLCASSLGFLEQYFGPGTRLTVT.

The rearrangement uses TRBV5-4 and TRBJ2-1, with 11 nucleotides matching TRBD2. The CDR3 consists of 20 residues. The germline V gene encodes CDR1 SGHNT and CDR2 YYREEE (reference sequence). With V trimmed by 1 base and J by 0 bases, 12 bases remained unmatched. CDR3 loop: CASSLSLAGGPLLSYNEQFF. The CDR3 DNA reads TGTGCCAGCAGCTTGTCGCTAGCGGGAGGCCCTCTACTCTCCTACAATGAGCAGTTCTTC. The full variable domain, with the rest looked up from reference TRBV5-4 and TRBJ2-1, is ETGVTQSPTHLIKTRGQQVTLRCSSQSGHNTVSWYQQALGQGPQFIFQYYREEENGRGNFPPRFSGLQFPNYSSELNVNALELDDSALYLCASSLSLAGGPLLSYNEQFFGPGTRLTVL.

This chain links TRBV27 with TRBJ1-2; tentatively, D is TRBD1 (5 bases). V lost 6 bases, J lost 4 bases, and 12 bases lay in between. CDR1 and CDR2 (germline): MNHEY, SMNVEV (reference sequence). The CDR3 is 13 amino acids. The CDR3 nucleotides are TGTGCCAGCAGCCCCCAGGGTTCCTATGGCTACACCTTC. It encodes CASSPQGSYGYTF.

DNA for the CDR3: TGTGCCAGCAGCGACCTACAGGGAGGGGAGCAGTTCTTC. It translates to CASSDLQGGEQFF. This sequence joins TRBV7-9 and TRBJ2-1; a possible D gene is TRBD2 (7 bases). The CDR3 length is 13 residues. Looked up from germline, CDR1 is SEHNR and CDR2 is FQNEAQ (reference sequence). V lost 5 bases and J lost 10, with 15 bases in between.

This clone was counted between two and nine times. The genes are TRBV6-1 and TRBJ2-7, with 8 bases aligning to TRBD1. Looked up from germline, CDR1 is MNHNS and CDR2 is SASEGT. Trimming removed 2 bases from V and 0 bases from J; junction bases left unmatched: 3. The CDR3 contains 15 residues. The CDR3 region has the DNA TGTGCCAGCAGTGAACGGACAGGGAGCTCCTACGAGCAGTACTTC. Amino acids: CASSERTGSSYEQYF.

The chain is built from TRBV6-6 and TRBJ1-2; D may be TRBD1 (6 bases). The V end lost 6 bases, the J end lost 4 bases, and 9 bases lay between the germline ends. CDR3 size: 12 residues. Germline assignment: CDR1 MNHNY and CDR2 SVGAGI (reference sequence). The DNA for the CDR3 is TGTGCCAGCAGCCGGGACATCTATGGCTACACCTTC. This encodes CASSRDIYGYTF.

The V and J genes are TRBV10-3 and TRBJ2-7; perhaps TRBD2 as D (7 bases). The CDR3 extends over 13 amino acids. In germline, CDR1 is ENHRY, CDR2 SYGVKD. Trimming took off 7 bases at V and 2 bases at J, with 12 bases between the two ends. The CDR3 sequence is CAIKGGAAYEQYF. The CDR3 region has the DNA TGTGCCATCAAGGGGGGGGCCGCCTACGAGCAGTACTTC.

The rearrangement uses TRBV5-1 and TRBJ2-5, with 7 bases matching TRBD1. The J call is in doubt because the DNA end fits TRBJ2-7 better. The CDR3 loop spans 14 amino acids. Germline V CDR1 and CDR2: SGHRS, YFSETQ. The CDR3: CASSSPTGTHEQYF. The CDR3 DNA follows: TGCGCCAGCAGCTCGCCGACAGGGACCCACGAGCAGTACTTC.